This T cell receptor (beta chain) was documented in a study of blood T cell repertoires in COVID-19. Study as a whole: The study drew acute and convalescent COVID-19 samples from the United States, Italy and Spain. PBMCs, B-cell-depleted T cells, or T cells were the source of the cDNA or gDNA that made up the material.

Original processing notes: Amplified reference gene primers provided the basis for estimating nucleated cell counts. This table comes from immunoSEQ multiplex PCR, and its TCRdb copy is limited to in-frame clones, with some not included. D and trimming were read from the DNA, whereas the V and J calls and clone size are those reported in that table. The repertoire includes tens of thousands of clones, about 85% of them detected once, and 11% to 15% sits in the top ten. This CDR3 spans 13 amino acids. CDR1 is LNHDA, CDR2 SQIVND, per germline (reference sequence). V lost 6 bases to trimming and J lost 0 bases, with 8 bases between them.

This chain joins TRBV19 and TRBJ1-1; TRBD1 is a possible D gene (6 bases). This receptor was taken from a human donor in a cohort sampled during active COVID-19. The sequencing sample was made of peripheral blood. CDR3 DNA: TGTGCCAGTAGCGGACAGTTGAACACTGAAGCTTTCTTT. Translating it yields CASSGQLNTEAFF.